These 25 T cell receptor beta chains were sequenced from one sample in a study of CD8 T cells in ankylosing spondylitis. Whole-study results and caveats: Blood of patients with ankylosing spondylitis appeared to be characterized by a TCR beta motif of about 8 highly homologous variants.

TCRdb called the 5' RACE reads again in MiXCR, with one record for every CDR3 protein. The sample holds some 840,000 distinct CDR3 sequences, roughly 12% seen once. Their antigens are not known. Sequences were obtained from blood, either unsorted or a sorted T cell fraction (not recorded which). Receptor source: a male donor with ankylosing spondylitis.

This clonotype was counted only a few times. The chain joins TRBV7-9 to TRBJ1-1, with unresolved D. Trimming removed 4 bases at V and 5 bases at J, with 14 bases between. The CDR3 loop spans 14 amino acids. Germline assignment: CDR1 SEHNR and CDR2 FQNEAQ (reference sequence). CDR3 in amino acids: CASSSQTSRTEAFF. The DNA of the CDR3 is TGTGCCAGCAGCTCACAGACAAGTCGGACTGAAGCTTTCTTT.

The chain links TRBV7-3 to TRBJ2-3; TRBD1 matches at 7 bases. Germline CDR1 reads SGHTA; CDR2 reads FQGTGA. This CDR3 contains 18 residues. V shed 7 bases, J shed 4 bases, and the junction held 20 bases outside the gene matches. The CDR3 loop is CASTPSSIGGRFPDTQYF. The CDR3 DNA is TGTGCCAGCACCCCTAGTAGTATAGGGGGCCGATTCCCAGATACGCAGTATTTT. Based on the CDR3 plus reference TRBV7-3 and TRBJ2-3, the full variable domain is GAGVSQTPSNKVTEKGKYVELRCDPISGHTALYWYRQSLGQGPEFLIYFQGTGAADDSGLPNDRFFAVRPEGSVSTLKIQRTERGDSAVYLCASTPSSIGGRFPDTQYFGPGTRLTVL.

This clonotype has more than one count but fewer than ten. The rearrangement joins TRBV20-1 to TRBJ1-1, with 7 bases lining up with TRBD1. With 6 bases clipped from V and 3 bases from J, the junction kept 13 bases outside the gene matches. CDR1 and CDR2 (germline): DFQATT, SNEGSKA (reference sequence). This CDR3 comprises 15 residues. CDR3 in amino acids: CSAHGAGGRDTEAFF. The CDR3 DNA follows: TGCAGTGCCCATGGGGCAGGGGGAAGAGACACTGAAGCTTTCTTT.

This clonotype was seen a handful of times. The V call is TRBV12-3 or TRBV12-4, the J call TRBJ2-6; TRBD2 matches at 7 bases. This CDR3 has 14 residues. V shed 8 bases and J 0 bases; nucleotides not matched to a gene: 1. The CDR3 nucleotides are TGTGCCAGCGGGAGGGGCTCTGGGGCCAACGTCCTGACTTTC. Translating gives CASGRGSGANVLTF.

The sample holds a few counts of this clonotype. The CDR3 bases are TGTGCCAGCAGCTTAGCGGTATTCATGAATGAGCAGTTCTTC. It specifies CASSLAVFMNEQFF. The chain carries TRBV11-1 and TRBJ2-1, with no clear D. The CDR3 is 14 amino acids. Germline V gene lookup returns CDR1 SGHAT and CDR2 FQDESV (reference sequence). V lost 0 bases and J 7 bases, leaving 10 bases between the germline ends.

The V and J genes are TRBV5-6 and TRBJ2-1, with TRBD2 identical over 8 bases. Germline V CDR1 and CDR2: SGHDT, YYEEEE. The CDR3 sequence is 17 residues long. V was pared by 3 bases and J by 3 bases, with 11 bases of the junction left unmatched. CDR3 loop: CASSSLTGTSIYNEQFF. In DNA form, the CDR3 reads TGTGCCAGCAGCTCGCTGACCGGGACTAGTATCTACAATGAGCAGTTCTTC.

This clonotype was counted only a few times. The chain uses TRBV20-1 and TRBJ1-6; 7 bases align to TRBD1. CDR3 size: 13 residues. V lost 6 bases to trimming and J lost 10 bases; unmatched junction nucleotides: 9. The V gene's germline CDR1 is DFQATT and CDR2 SNEGSKA (reference sequence). Written as DNA, the CDR3 is TGCAGTGCGGGGACAGCAGTCGGGTCACCCCTCCACTTT. Its protein product is CSAGTAVGSPLHF.

This clonotype was recorded a few times. The chain recombines TRBV5-1 with TRBJ2-1; D call uncertain. Trimming removed 4 bases from V and 7 bases from J, with 12 bases in between. The CDR3 length is 13 residues. CDR1 and CDR2 (germline): SGHRS, YFSETQ. The CDR3 DNA reads as TGCGCCAGCAGCCCGACGATAGGGAATGAGCAGTTCTTC. It codes for CASSPTIGNEQFF.

The chain employs TRBV6-2 or TRBV6-3 and TRBJ1-5; D uncertain. This CDR3 comprises 16 residues. The germline V gene encodes CDR1 MNHEY and CDR2 SVGEGT. With 6 bases removed from V and 4 bases from J, the gap between germline ends came to 19 bases. CDR3 sequence reads: CASSPGGAPLNQPQHF. The CDR3 DNA follows: TGTGCCAGCAGCCCTGGCGGAGCACCCTTGAATCAGCCCCAGCATTTT.

This clonotype was counted only a few times. The CDR3 bases are TGTGCCAGCAGCCGGACAGGGGCTTGGTTCTTC. It translates to CASSRTGAWFF. The chain uses TRBV4-2 and TRBJ2-1; 9 bases agree with TRBD1. J gave up 15 bases and V 4 bases, and 4 bases lay outside the gene matches. The CDR3 is made up of 11 amino acids. CDR1 is LGHNA and CDR2 is YNFKEQ in the germline V gene.

This clonotype was detected many times. This chain links TRBV6-1 with TRBJ1-5; TRBD1 agrees at 7 bases. CDR1 MNHNS and CDR2 SASEGT come from the germline V gene. The V and J ends lost 5 bases and 3 bases, in that order; junction bases with no gene match: 4. The CDR3 covers 14 residues. The CDR3 region has the DNA TGTGCCAGCAGTCGGGACAGTCACAATCAGCCCCAGCATTTT. Translating it yields CASSRDSHNQPQHF.

This chain connects TRBV20-1 to TRBJ2-7; TRBD1 aligns across 8 bases. CDR1 is DFQATT and CDR2 is SNEGSKA in the germline V gene (reference sequence). Unmatched junction bases numbered 12, after V lost 5 bases and J lost 6 bases. The CDR3 spans 14 residues. The CDR3 nucleotides read TGCAGTGCTGGAAGACAGGGGATCCTCCCCGAGCAGTACTTC. Its translation: CSAGRQGILPEQYF.

In this sample, this clonotype turned up a few times. The V gene is TRBV9, the J gene TRBJ2-3, with D possibly called TRBD1 or TRBD2 (5 bases each). The CDR3 is 17 residues long. Looked up from germline, CDR1 is SGDLS and CDR2 is YYNGEE. V was cut by 4 bases and J by 2 bases, with 20 bases left in between. CDR3 DNA: TGTGCCAGCAGCCCCCGCCCGGGACGGCTATCCACAGATACGCAGTATTTT. Its protein is CASSPRPGRLSTDTQYF.

The chain recombines TRBV9 with TRBJ2-7; 10 bases are shared with TRBD2. Germline CDR1 reads SGDLS; CDR2 reads YYNGEE. The CDR3 is made up of 15 amino acids. Losses at the gene ends were 4 bases for V and 4 bases for J; bases not matched to a gene: 8. The CDR3 here is CASSSRSSGRYEQYF. The CDR3 DNA is TGTGCCAGCAGCTCTCGTTCTAGCGGGAGATACGAGCAGTACTTC. Based on the CDR3 plus reference TRBV9 and TRBJ2-7, the full variable domain is DSGVTQTPKHLITATGQRVTLRCSPRSGDLSVYWYQQSLDQGLQFLIQYYNGEERAKGNILERFSAQQFPDLHSELNLSSLELGDSALYFCASSSRSSGRYEQYFGPGTRLTVT.

Many counts were recorded for this clonotype. This chain uses TRBV20-1 with TRBJ1-4, with D tentatively TRBD1 (5 bases). Germline CDR1 and CDR2: DFQATT and SNEGSKA (reference sequence). The CDR3 has 17 residues. Trimming pared 0 bases from V and 1 base from J, leaving 15 bases between. This CDR3 reads CSARDLLRRGTNEKLFF. The CDR3 DNA sequence: TGCAGTGCTAGAGATCTTCTACGGAGGGGAACTAATGAAAAACTGTTTTTT.

This clonotype was seen many times. The rearrangement uses TRBV6-2 or TRBV6-3 and TRBJ2-2; 10 nucleotides align to TRBD2. CDR3 length: 18 amino acids. After removal of 5 bases from V and 3 bases from J, the junction contained 12 bases not matched to a gene. Per the germline V gene, CDR1 is MNHEY and CDR2 is SVGEGT. CDR3 protein: CASSAIQRGGLYTGELFF. CDR3 nucleotide sequence: TGTGCCAGCAGTGCCATTCAGCGGGGGGGACTTTACACCGGGGAGCTGTTTTTT.

J is TRBJ1-1 and V is TRBV4-2; D is unresolved. Trimming removed 5 bases from V and 3 bases from J, with 10 bases in between. In germline, CDR1 is LGHNA, CDR2 YNFKEQ. CDR3 length: 13 amino acids. CDR3 amino acids: CASSSTGHTEAFF. In DNA form, the CDR3 reads TGTGCCAGCAGCTCAACGGGTCACACTGAAGCTTTCTTT.

This clonotype was detected ten times or more. This chain connects TRBV20-1 to TRBJ1-2; D remains unclear. The CDR3 consists of 14 residues. The V and J ends lost 1 base and 4 bases respectively, with 13 bases between them. Germline V gives CDR1 DFQATT, CDR2 SNEGSKA (reference sequence). The CDR3 DNA sequence: TGCAGTGCTAGAGTTCAGGCCAGAATCTATGGCTACACCTTC. Protein product: CSARVQARIYGYTF.

This clonotype has just a few counts. V and J are TRBV11-3 and TRBJ2-7; no clear D gene. This CDR3 spans 13 amino acids. Looked up from germline, CDR1 is SGHNT and CDR2 is YENEEA. V lost 1 base to trimming and J lost 6 bases, with 10 bases between them. The CDR3 spells CASSLVGSVEQYF. Here the CDR3 DNA reads TGTGCCAGCAGCTTAGTAGGGTCTGTCGAGCAGTACTTC. Using reference TRBV11-3 and TRBJ2-7 for the parts outside the CDR3, the full variable domain is EAGVVQSPRYKIIEKKQPVAFWCNPISGHNTLYWYLQNLGQGPELLIRYENEEAVDDSQLPKDRFSAERLKGVDSTLKIQPAELGDSAVYLCASSLVGSVEQYFGPGTRLTVT.

This clonotype has only a few counts. The chain uses TRBV4-2 and TRBJ2-3; D uncertain. The V and J ends lost 2 bases and 2 bases respectively, with 14 bases between them. The CDR3 length is 16 residues. Germline CDR1 LGHNA, CDR2 YNFKEQ. CDR3 sequence (DNA): TGTGCCAGCAGCCAACGAAACACACGCAACACAGATACGCAGTATTTT. Translating it yields CASSQRNTRNTDTQYF.

There are many counts of this clonotype. V is TRBV6-1 and J is TRBJ1-1, with TRBD1 matching 8 bases. The length of the CDR3 is 13 residues. With V trimmed by 7 bases and J by 7 bases, 8 bases remained unmatched. Germline V gene data show CDR1 as MNHNS and CDR2 as SASEGT. The DNA of the CDR3 is TGTGCCAGCATCGGACAGGGAGGCATTGAAGCTTTCTTT. Translating it yields CASIGQGGIEAFF.

This clonotype showed up just a few times. The chain is built from TRBV4-3 and TRBJ2-7; D unresolved. Trimming stripped 0 bases from V and 2 bases from J, with 8 bases between. This CDR3 has 14 amino acids. CDR1 LGHNA and CDR2 YSLEER come from the germline V gene. The CDR3 spells CASSQDVQAYEQYF. CDR3 sequence (DNA): TGCGCCAGCAGCCAAGATGTCCAAGCCTACGAGCAGTACTTC.

V usage is TRBV15 and J usage is TRBJ2-7, with D possibly being TRBD1 or TRBD2 (6 bases each). Germline-derived CDR1 and CDR2 are LNHNV and YYDKDF (reference sequence). CDR3 length: 14 amino acids. Trimming took 1 base from V and 3 from J, leaving 10 bases between them. CDR3 nucleotide sequence: TGTGCCACCAGCAGAGGGGGGGCGGTCTACGAGCAGTACTTC. Translated, it gives CATSRGGAVYEQYF.

The rearrangement links TRBV7-9 to TRBJ2-1; D gene uncertain. Deletions cut 3 bases from V and 8 bases from J, with 17 bases between. Germline V gives CDR1 SEHNR, CDR2 FQNEAQ (reference sequence). This CDR3 has 15 residues. The CDR3 nucleotides are TGTGCCAGCAGCTTGGGTCGACTGTCCAGAGATGAGCAGTTCTTC. It translates to CASSLGRLSRDEQFF.

This sequence joins TRBV20-1 and TRBJ2-1, with 12 bases aligning to TRBD2. The length of the CDR3 is 15 residues. From germline, CDR1 is DFQATT and CDR2 SNEGSKA (reference sequence). Losses at the gene ends were 3 bases for V and 8 bases for J; bases not matched to a gene: 8. The CDR3 nucleotides are TGCAGTGCTAGGAGCCCTAGCGGGAGGGGGGATGAGCAGTTCTTC. It is translated as CSARSPSGRGDEQFF.